The 28 T cell receptor beta chains listed next were all sequenced from one sample in a study of tumor-infiltrating lymphocytes in oesophageal squamous cell carcinoma. TCRdb itself ran the PCR reads through MiXCR, one entry per CDR3 protein. The sample consists of roughly 10,000 distinct CDR3 sequences, 58% of them appearing once. The sample taken for sequencing was esophageal tumor tissue. Receptors were obtained from a female donor with esophageal squamous cell carcinoma.

This clonotype was detected ten times or more. The J gene is TRBJ2-1, the V gene TRBV5-4, with 9 bases lining up with TRBD2. The CDR3 loop spans 15 amino acids. V lost 3 bases to trimming and J lost 7 bases; unmatched junction nucleotides: 8. Germline V gives CDR1 SGHNT, CDR2 YYREEE (reference sequence). CDR3 in DNA: TGTGCCAGCAGCTCCGTAGCGGGAGCGGGGAATGAGCAGTTCTTC. It codes for CASSSVAGAGNEQFF.

The chain links TRBV5-3 to TRBJ2-2; D possibly corresponds to TRBD1 (5 bases). TRBV5-3 is designated an ORF whose function remains uncertain. The CDR3 runs 16 residues. Trimming cost V 8 bases and J 0 bases, with 17 bases left between them. This CDR3 reads CASSLRTSANTGELFF. CDR3 bases: TGTGCCAGCAGCCTACGGACATCCGCGAACACCGGGGAGCTGTTTTTT.

This clonotype was observed a few times. The J gene is TRBJ2-4, the V gene TRBV5-1; 9 bases map to TRBD2. The CDR3 totals 16 residues. CDR1 and CDR2 from the germline V gene are SGHRS and YFSETQ. Trimming took 0 bases from V and 13 from J; bases not matched to a gene: 14. The DNA of the CDR3 is TGCGCCAGCAGCTTGGTTGCGGGAGGGCCCTACAATGAGCAGTACTTC. It yields the protein CASSLVAGGPYNEQYF.

V is TRBV7-8 and J is TRBJ2-1; 12 bases fit TRBD2. The germline gives CDR1 SGHVS, CDR2 FQNEAQ. CDR3 length equals 17 residues. Losses at the gene ends were 5 bases for V and 6 bases for J; bases not matched to a gene: 11. The CDR3 DNA is TGTGCCAGCAGCGCCGGGACTAGCGGGCTAGCTTTCAATGAGCAGTTCTTC. Its protein product is CASSAGTSGLAFNEQFF. The full variable domain, rest sourced from reference TRBV7-8 and TRBJ2-1, is GAGVSQSPRYKVAKRGQDVALRCDPISGHVSLFWYQQALGQGPEFLTYFQNEAQLDKSGLPSDRFFAERPEGSVSTLKIQRTQQEDSAVYLCASSAGTSGLAFNEQFFGPGTRLTVL.

The CDR3 sequence: CASSLYTDRDYEQYF. DNA for the CDR3: TGTGCCAGCAGTTTATATACGGACAGGGACTACGAGCAGTACTTC. The chain joins TRBV12-3 or TRBV12-4 to TRBJ2-5; 8 bases agree with TRBD1. TRBJ2-7 matches the DNA end more closely, so the J call is doubtful. There are 15 residues in the CDR3.

In its sample, this clonotype was seen once. The chain couples TRBV7-3 to TRBJ2-3; 11 nucleotides align to TRBD2. The germline gives CDR1 SGHTA, CDR2 FQGTGA. This CDR3 has 14 amino acids. V dropped 3 bases and J dropped 5; count of bases not matched to a gene: 1. CDR3 DNA sequence: TGTGCCAGCAGCTTTACTAGCGGGAGAGATACGCAGTATTTT. Translated: CASSFTSGRDTQYF.

The V gene is TRBV6-6, the J gene TRBJ1-1; TRBD2 matches at 14 bases. The assigned J gene may be wrong: the sequence end matches TRBJ2-2 better. CDR3 length: 15 amino acids. The germline V gene has CDR1 MNHNY and CDR2 SVGAGI (reference sequence). DNA of the CDR3: TGTGCCAGCAGGGGACTAGCGGGAGTAGTCGGGGAGCTGTTTTTT. It codes for CASRGLAGVVGELFF.

By sample share, this clonotype is medium-sized. V usage is TRBV7-9 and J usage is TRBJ2-3; D may be TRBD2 (6 bases). V was pared by 0 bases and J by 3 bases, with 10 bases between. The CDR3 consists of 15 residues. Germline-derived CDR1 and CDR2 are SEHNR and FQNEAQ (reference sequence). Here the CDR3 DNA reads TGTGCCAGCAGCTTAGCGGGAGGAAGTACAGATACGCAGTATTTT. Translating gives CASSLAGGSTDTQYF.

The chain has TRBV4-2 and TRBJ2-7, with D unresolved. V lost 4 bases and J lost 7, with 23 bases in between. Germline V CDR1 and CDR2: LGHNA, YNFKEQ. This CDR3 comprises 16 residues. The CDR3 spells CASSPDPRPPYNEQYF. The DNA of the CDR3 is TGTGCCAGCAGCCCGGACCCGAGACCCCCCTACAATGAGCAGTACTTC.

This chain joins TRBV7-4 and TRBJ2-5; 7 positions agree with TRBD1. CDR1 and CDR2 from the germline V gene are SGHVT and SQSDAQ. V gave up 2 bases and J gave up 11 bases; unmatched junction bases: 32. The CDR3 sequence is 21 residues long. CDR3 DNA: TGTGCCAGCAGCTTATATGTGGGCGGAACAGGGGCCGTCTTATCCTACAATGAGCAGTACTTC. Its translation: CASSLYVGGTGAVLSYNEQYF.

This clonotype was seen only a few times. The chain uses TRBV20-1 and TRBJ2-2; D is unclear. CDR1 and CDR2 from the germline V gene are DFQATT and SNEGSKA (reference sequence). The CDR3 is 14 amino acids. Trimming left V 3 bases short and J 1 base short, with 9 bases between. The chain's CDR3 is CSARKIRNTGELFF. The CDR3 DNA reads TGCAGTGCTAGGAAGATCCGGAACACCGGGGAGCTGTTTTTT.

This clonotype is deemed medium-sized. This sequence joins TRBV6-6 and TRBJ2-3, with 7 nucleotides matching TRBD1. Per the germline V gene, CDR1 is MNHNY and CDR2 is SVGAGI (reference sequence). The CDR3 is 15 residues long. V shed 2 bases, J shed 2 bases, and the junction held 4 bases outside the gene matches. The CDR3 protein is CASSYGTEFTDTQYF. As DNA, the CDR3 is TGTGCCAGCAGTTACGGGACAGAATTCACAGATACGCAGTATTTT.

This chain links TRBV7-2 with TRBJ2-3; 7 positions agree with TRBD1. CDR3 length equals 16 residues. V shed 5 bases and J 6 bases; nucleotides not matched to a gene: 14. Germline V CDR1 and CDR2: SGHTA, FQGNSA. The CDR3: CASSLFRTGSVDTQYF. CDR3 nucleotides: TGTGCCAGCAGCCTTTTTAGGACAGGTTCTGTGGATACGCAGTATTTT.

This clonotype was seen once. The V call is TRBV7-6, the J call TRBJ2-1; the D is unclear. There are 14 residues in the CDR3. Per germline, CDR1 SGHVS and CDR2 FNYEAQ. V lost 2 bases and J 1 base, leaving 6 bases between the germline ends. The CDR3 protein is CASSLLESYNEQFF. The CDR3, as DNA: TGTGCCAGCAGCTTACTAGAATCCTACAATGAGCAGTTCTTC.

The chain employs TRBV7-8 and TRBJ2-1; a possible D gene is TRBD1 (5 bases). The DNA end lines up better with TRBJ1-2; the J call may be wrong. The germline V gene has CDR1 SGHVS and CDR2 FQNEAQ. This CDR3 comprises 14 residues. CDR3 sequence reads: CASSLGGTNYGYTF. The CDR3 bases are TGTGCCAGCAGCTTAGGGGGGACTAACTATGGCTACACCTTC.

A remark on this clonotype: An end of the junction differs from the germline gene, which may be a read error. This rearrangement joins TRBV7-6 to TRBJ2-4, with 7 bases fitting TRBD1. The J call may be in error: the DNA end matches TRBJ2-5 better. The CDR3 sequence is 14 residues long. Looked up from germline, CDR1 is SGHVS and CDR2 is FNYEAQ. DNA for the CDR3: TGTGCTAGCAGCTTCGGGACAGCCCAAGAGACCCAGTACTTC. Translated, it gives CASSFGTAQETQYF.

A few counts support this clonotype. The chain couples TRBV2 to TRBJ2-2, with 8 bases lining up with TRBD1. With V trimmed by 5 bases and J by 5 bases, 1 base remained unmatched. CDR3 length: 13 amino acids. In germline, CDR1 is SNHLY, CDR2 FYNNEI. CDR3 residues: CASSRQGTGELFF. The CDR3 nucleotides are TGTGCCAGCAGTCGACAGGGGACCGGGGAGCTGTTTTTT.

This clonotype came up many times. The CDR3 loop reads CASSLTAGNEQFF. The CDR3 nucleotides read TGTGCCAGCAGCTTAACTGCCGGTAATGAGCAGTTCTTC. The chain links TRBV7-3 to TRBJ2-1, with D hard to call. The V gene's germline CDR1 is SGHTA and CDR2 FQGTGA. CDR3 length: 13 residues. V shed 0 bases and J shed 7 bases, with 7 bases lying between them.

The chain recombines TRBV7-2 with TRBJ2-5, with 9 bases fitting TRBD2. The J call may be mistaken, given a closer DNA end match to TRBJ2-1. The length of the CDR3 is 16 residues. Germline V gives CDR1 SGHTA, CDR2 FQGNSA. In DNA, the CDR3 is TGTGCCAGCAGCTTAGATAGCGGGAGAGGGAGCAATGAGCAGTTCTTC. The encoded protein is CASSLDSGRGSNEQFF.

The chain recombines TRBV27 with TRBJ2-5, with a possible D match to TRBD1 (5 bases). Germline lookup yields CDR1 MNHEY and CDR2 SMNVEV (reference sequence). CDR3 size: 13 residues. Trimming removed 4 bases from V and 3 bases from J, with 9 bases in between. The CDR3 bases are TGTGCCAGCAGTTCGATGGACAAAGAGACCCAGTACTTC. Its translation is CASSSMDKETQYF.

This clonotype was found many times. The chain couples TRBV5-1 to TRBJ2-1; TRBD1 matches at 7 bases. Unmatched junction bases numbered 4, after V lost 2 bases and J lost 2 bases. This CDR3 has 15 amino acids. Per the germline V gene, CDR1 is SGHRS and CDR2 is YFSETQ. CDR3 in DNA: TGCGCCAGCAGCTTAGGGGGCGCGACCTACAATGAGCAGTTCTTC. Protein sequence: CASSLGGATYNEQFF.

CDR3 region: CASSFRGEQYF. The DNA of the CDR3 is TGTGCCAGCAGTTTTAGGGGCGAGCAGTACTTC. This chain joins TRBV28 and TRBJ2-7, with D perhaps matching TRBD1 (5 bases). Germline lookup yields CDR1 MDHEN and CDR2 SYDVKM. The CDR3 is 11 amino acids. V shed 3 bases and J shed 6 bases, with 6 bases lying between them.

This chain joins TRBV7-6 and TRBJ2-4; 10 bases match TRBD2. The germline V gene encodes CDR1 SGHVS and CDR2 FNYEAQ. CDR3 length: 15 residues. V was clipped by 2 bases and J by 9 bases; unmatched bases: 7. In DNA form, the CDR3 reads TGTGCCAGCAGCTTATCTAGCGGGGGCCTGGGCATTCAGTACTTC. It codes for CASSLSSGGLGIQYF.

This clonotype was seen many times. A much larger clone sits a single nucleotide away, making a read error possible. V and J are TRBV7-3 and TRBJ2-5, with D possibly matching TRBD1 (6 bases). This CDR3 spans 16 amino acids. From germline, CDR1 is SGHTA and CDR2 FQGTGA. The ends were cut back, 6 bases at V and 11 bases at J, with 28 bases in the middle. DNA for the CDR3: TGTGCCAGCAGTCACTGGGGGCAGGGCTCATACAATGAGCAGTACTTC. Protein product: CASSHWGQGSYNEQYF.

This chain uses TRBV7-6 with TRBJ2-3, with D tentatively TRBD1 or TRBD2 (5 bases each). The J call may be in error: the DNA end matches TRBJ2-7 better. The CDR3 sequence is 14 residues long. Germline V gene lookup returns CDR1 SGHVS and CDR2 FNYEAQ. CDR3: CASSFRGNTDTQYF. In nucleotides, the CDR3 is TGTGCCAGCAGCTTCCGGGGCAACACAGATACGCAGTACTTC.

V and J are TRBV7-9 and TRBJ1-4; D remains ambiguous. The CDR3 covers 14 residues. Trimming took off 0 bases at V and 8 bases at J, with 10 bases between the two ends. The germline CDR1 and CDR2 sequences are SEHNR and FQNEAQ (reference sequence). The CDR3 nucleotides read TGTGCCAGCAGCTTAGCGGGGATCGGCGAAAAACTGTTTTTT. Protein: CASSLAGIGEKLFF.

This sequence joins TRBV7-3 and TRBJ2-5; perhaps TRBD1 as D (6 bases). The J call may be faulty, since TRBJ2-7 better matches the DNA end. Germline V gives CDR1 SGHTA, CDR2 FQGTGA. The length of the CDR3 is 15 residues. The CDR3, as DNA: TGTGCCAGTACGTCTGAGACAGGTGCTAACTACGAGCAGTACTTC. This encodes CASTSETGANYEQYF.

The chain is built from TRBV7-2 and TRBJ2-5; D remains unclear. The DNA matches TRBJ2-7 better at its end, which makes the J call doubtful. This CDR3 has 15 residues. CDR1 and CDR2 (germline): SGHTA, FQGNSA. Here the CDR3 reads CASSLDSPPLYEQYF. The CDR3, as DNA: TGTGCCAGCAGCTTAGACAGCCCACCACTATACGAGCAGTACTTC.